This entry lists 21 T cell receptor beta chains sequenced from one sample in a study of cytomegalovirus exposure and HLA in healthy donors. The primer mix had 60 Vbeta and 13 Jbeta primers. TCRdb keeps only in-frame clones here, not all; method: immunoSEQ multiplex PCR. The sample consists of approximately 140,000 clones, 70% to 80% of them appearing once. Sequenced material: PBMCs. All receptors come from a human donor in good health.

The rearrangement joins TRBV6-5 to TRBJ1-2; the match to TRBD1 covers 12 bases. V gave up 2 bases and J gave up 7 bases; unmatched junction bases: 8. Germline V CDR1 and CDR2: MNHEY, SVGAGI. The CDR3 covers 16 residues. CDR3 residues: CASSYGEGQGAFGYTF. CDR3 in DNA: TGTGCCAGCAGTTACGGGGAGGGACAGGGGGCGTTTGGCTACACCTTC.

The CDR3 protein is CASSPGGGLASDTQYF. The CDR3 nucleotides are TGTGCCAGCAGCCCCGGAGGGGGACTAGCGTCAGATACGCAGTATTTT. The chain couples TRBV9 to TRBJ2-3; 10 positions agree with TRBD2. CDR1 and CDR2 from the germline V gene are SGDLS and YYNGEE. V lost 4 bases to trimming and J lost 4 bases; unmatched junction nucleotides: 9. The CDR3 runs to 16 residues.

J is TRBJ1-1 and V is TRBV6-5, with D perhaps matching TRBD1 (6 bases). Trimming removed 3 bases from V and 5 bases from J, with 16 bases in between. The CDR3 runs to 15 residues. Germline-derived CDR1 and CDR2 are MNHEY and SVGAGI. CDR3 nucleotides: TGTGCCAGCAGTTATGGCCAGGGGTTTTTGACTGAAGCTTTCTTT. This codes for CASSYGQGFLTEAFF.

This clone was counted a few times. This chain joins TRBV28 and TRBJ1-2; 10 nucleotides match TRBD1. Germline V lookup: CDR1 MDHEN, CDR2 SYDVKM. J was trimmed by 0 bases and V by 6 bases; bases with no gene match: 4. The CDR3 sequence is 15 residues long. CDR3 loop: CASSGTGVTNYGYTF. CDR3 DNA sequence: TGTGCCAGCAGCGGGACAGGGGTTACTAACTATGGCTACACCTTC.

J is TRBJ2-3 and V is TRBV7-7; D possibly corresponds to TRBD2 (5 bases). Germline assignment: CDR1 SSHAT and CDR2 FNYEAQ (reference sequence). The CDR3 spans 14 residues. The ends were cut back, 4 bases at V and 5 bases at J, with 13 bases in the middle. CDR3 DNA: TGTGCCAGCAGCTCCACGGGTCGGGGAGATACGCAGTATTTT. It yields the protein CASSSTGRGDTQYF.

V usage is TRBV6-6 and J usage is TRBJ2-3; D possibly corresponds to TRBD1 (5 bases). With 3 bases removed from V and 5 bases from J, the gap between germline ends came to 12 bases. The V gene's germline CDR1 is MNHNY and CDR2 SVGAGI (reference sequence). The CDR3 sequence is 14 residues long. The CDR3 nucleotides are TGTGCCAGCAGTTATTCCCGAAGGGGAGATACGCAGTATTTT. Translation: CASSYSRRGDTQYF.

V is TRBV27 and J is TRBJ1-2; TRBD1 is a possible D gene (5 bases). Germline lookup yields CDR1 MNHEY and CDR2 SMNVEV (reference sequence). This CDR3 spans 18 amino acids. V gave up 6 bases and J gave up 1 base, with 24 bases separating them. The CDR3 bases are TGTGCCAGCAGCACCCGGGCCCCTCCGCCGGGGGGTAACTATGGCTACACCTTC. Translation gives CASSTRAPPPGGNYGYTF.

This chain joins TRBV4-3 and TRBJ2-1, with TRBD2 matching over 11 bases. Germline CDR1 reads LGHNA; CDR2 reads YSLEER. CDR3 size: 19 residues. Trimming removed 0 bases from V and 5 bases from J; junction bases left unmatched: 12. The CDR3 region has the DNA TGCGCCAGCAGCCAAGATTTAATTGGGCTAGCGGGAGGACACAATGAGCAGTTCTTC. Translation: CASSQDLIGLAGGHNEQFF.

The J gene is TRBJ2-2, the V gene TRBV7-9; TRBD1 matches at 8 bases. V shed 1 base and J 4 bases; nucleotides not matched to a gene: 5. The germline gives CDR1 SEHNR, CDR2 FQNEAQ (reference sequence). The length of the CDR3 is 16 residues. The CDR3: CASSLGQGRGTGELFF. In DNA form, the CDR3 reads TGTGCCAGCAGCTTAGGACAGGGGCGAGGCACCGGGGAGCTGTTTTTT.

The V and J genes are TRBV28 and TRBJ2-7, with 10 bases matching TRBD2. Germline V lookup: CDR1 MDHEN, CDR2 SYDVKM. With V trimmed by 8 bases and J by 4 bases, 11 bases remained unmatched. The CDR3 loop spans 15 amino acids. The CDR3 nucleotides read TGTGCCAGCTGGTCTAGCGGGAGTCATTTTTACGAGCAGTACTTC. As protein: CASWSSGSHFYEQYF.

This clone was counted between two and nine times. V and J are TRBV6-4 and TRBJ2-1, with TRBD1 matching over 9 bases. Germline V gene lookup returns CDR1 MRHNA and CDR2 SNTAGT. V lost 8 bases to trimming and J lost 7 bases; unmatched junction nucleotides: 6. CDR3 length: 13 amino acids. As DNA, the CDR3 is TGTGCCAGCGCACAGGGGGCGAATAATGAGCAGTTCTTC. Translated, it gives CASAQGANNEQFF.

V and J are TRBV6-1 and TRBJ2-3, with TRBD2 matching over 12 bases. In germline, CDR1 is MNHNS, CDR2 SASEGT. This CDR3 comprises 16 residues. Germline trimming cut 1 base from V and 1 base from J; bases unmatched to any gene: 0. The CDR3, as DNA: TGTGCCAGCAGTGAAGGACTAGCGGGGGGCACAGATACGCAGTATTTT. Translated, it gives CASSEGLAGGTDTQYF.

This clone was seen just once. The chain is built from TRBV7-3 and TRBJ2-5; D might be TRBD2 (6 bases). The length of the CDR3 is 13 residues. V gave up 5 bases and J gave up 3 bases, with 10 bases separating them. Germline CDR1 is SGHTA and CDR2 is FQGTGA. The CDR3 DNA reads as TGTGCCAGCAGCCGACTAGGAGAAGAGACCCAGTACTTC. Amino acids: CASSRLGEETQYF.

This clone occurred a few times. This rearrangement joins TRBV5-1 to TRBJ2-1, with 12 bases identical to TRBD2. The CDR3 has 17 residues. The V gene end was trimmed by 0 bases and the J gene end by 6 bases; junction bases not matched to a gene: 7. Germline loops: CDR1 SGHRS, CDR2 YFSETQ. In nucleotides, the CDR3 is TGCGCCAGCAGCTTGGGCCTAGCGGGGGGGCCTAGCAATGAGCAGTTCTTC. Its protein product is CASSLGLAGGPSNEQFF.

The J gene is TRBJ2-1, the V gene TRBV2; a possible D gene is TRBD2 (6 bases). The CDR3 consists of 16 residues. Trimming stripped 6 bases from V and 5 bases from J, with 20 bases between. The germline V gene has CDR1 SNHLY and CDR2 FYNNEI. Here the CDR3 DNA reads TGTGCCAGCAGCCTCGGGGGTAGTAGGATAGACAATGAGCAGTTCTTC. This translates into CASSLGGSRIDNEQFF.

This clone appeared a single time. This chain connects TRBV19 to TRBJ1-2; 11 bases match TRBD1. Germline trimming cut 7 bases from V and 7 bases from J; bases unmatched to any gene: 8. Germline V lookup: CDR1 LNHDA, CDR2 SQIVND (reference sequence). The CDR3 contains 14 residues. The CDR3 sequence is CASTGQGGLFGYTF. The CDR3 bases are TGTGCCAGTACGGGACAGGGGGGTTTGTTTGGCTACACCTTC. Full variable domain (outside the CDR3, taken from reference TRBV19 and TRBJ1-2): DGGITQSPKYLFRKEGQNVTLSCEQNLNHDAMYWYRQDPGQGLRLIYYSQIVNDFQKGDIAEGYSVSREKKESFPLTVTSAQKNPTAFYLCASTGQGGLFGYTFGSGTRLTVV.

The table lists this clone with a count of one. The rearrangement joins TRBV6-5 to TRBJ1-2; D remains unclear. This CDR3 has 13 amino acids. The germline V gene encodes CDR1 MNHEY and CDR2 SVGAGI. V lost 5 bases and J 8 bases, leaving 15 bases between the germline ends. The CDR3 spells CASSPGWSQGYTF. The CDR3 DNA reads TGTGCCAGCAGTCCCGGGTGGTCGCAAGGCTACACCTTC.

The rearrangement links TRBV25-1 to TRBJ2-7, with TRBD1 as a possible D gene (6 bases). The germline V gene has CDR1 MGHDK and CDR2 SYGVNS. Trimming took 3 bases from V and 6 from J, leaving 18 bases between them. The CDR3 is 15 residues long. CDR3 nucleotides: TGTGCCAGCAGTGACTACAGGGTTGGCGTTACCGAGCAGTACTTC. Its translation: CASSDYRVGVTEQYF.

This clone has only a few counts. This chain uses TRBV6-6 with TRBJ1-5, with 7 bases matching TRBD1. This CDR3 is 15 amino acids long. Germline assignment: CDR1 MNHNY and CDR2 SVGAGI (reference sequence). The J segment lost 0 bases and the V segment lost 6 bases, leaving 5 bases of the junction unmatched. The CDR3 protein is CASSRTGDSNQPQHF. Here the CDR3 DNA reads TGTGCCAGCAGCCGGACAGGCGATAGCAATCAGCCCCAGCATTTT.

This chain connects TRBV2 to TRBJ2-5, with 15 bases matching TRBD2. The ends lost 7 bases at V and 0 bases at J; junction bases unmatched: 9. The CDR3 has 18 amino acids. Germline CDR1 SNHLY, CDR2 FYNNEI. The CDR3: CASNFGLAGGQYQETQYF. The CDR3, as DNA: TGTGCCAGCAATTTCGGACTAGCGGGGGGGCAGTACCAAGAGACCCAGTACTTC.

The chain carries TRBV5-6 and TRBJ2-7; the match to TRBD1 covers 7 bases. This CDR3 spans 15 amino acids. CDR1 is SGHDT and CDR2 is YYEEEE in the germline V gene. The trim removed 5 bases at V and 3 bases at J, leaving 11 bases unmatched. Here the CDR3 reads CASSLTGFNYYEQYF. CDR3 bases: TGTGCCAGCAGTTTGACAGGGTTTAACTACTACGAGCAGTACTTC. The full variable domain, with the rest looked up from reference TRBV5-6 and TRBJ2-7, is DAGVTQSPTHLIKTRGQQVTLRCSPKSGHDTVSWYQQALGQGPQFIFQYYEEEERQRGNFPDRFSGHQFPNYSSELNVNALLLGDSALYLCASSLTGFNYYEQYFGPGTRLTVT.